Listed below are T cell receptor beta chains from one sample, sequenced in a study of OX40 agonist ivuxolimab in advanced cancers. Method: immunoSEQ multiplex PCR; TCRdb's copy keeps in-frame clones and lacks some. The data contain approximately 60,000 clones, 85% of them seen just once; the ten biggest clones take up around 2.8%. Here the sequenced sample was CD4+ or CD8+ T cells sorted from blood, taken in a trial of the OX40 agonist ivuxolimab. These TCRs come from an adult with an advanced solid tumor such as melanoma, head and neck, liver or kidney cancer. Each CDR3 is given with its conserved first and last residue. Each record gives: clone size, V gene, D gene, J gene, CDR3 DNA, CDR3 protein. D genes are given only for firm matches. A row's size may be missing; if present it is once, few, many or a size class.

NA,TRBV11-2,NA,TRBJ2-6,TGTGCCAGCAGCTTAGGGGGATACTCTGGGGCCAACGTCCTGACTTTC,CASSLGGYSGANVLTF
NA,TRBV23-1,NA,TRBJ2-7,TGCGCCAGCAGTCAGACGGCCCTCCGCGAGCAGTACTTC,CASSQTALREQYF
NA,TRBV5-1,NA,TRBJ2-7,TGCGCCAGCAGTCTCTTAGCGGACTCCTACGAGCAGTACTTC,CASSLLADSYEQYF
NA,TRBV5-1,TRBD1,TRBJ1-1,TGCGCCAGCAGCTTGGTGGACAGGGCTGAAGCTTTCTTT,CASSLVDRAEAFF
NA,TRBV6-6,NA,TRBJ2-7,TGTGCCAGCAGTTACCCGGGTGAGGGCTCCTACGAGCAGTACTTC,CASSYPGEGSYEQYF
NA,TRBV19,TRBD1,TRBJ2-1,TGTGCCAGTAGTATGCGACAGGGTAGCTCCTACAATGAGCAGTTCTTC,CASSMRQGSSYNEQFF
NA,TRBV7-2,TRBD1,TRBJ1-6,TGTGCCAGCAGCCCCTACCTGACAGGGAGCGATTCACCCCTCCACTTT,CASSPYLTGSDSPLHF
few,TRBV7-3,NA,TRBJ1-1,TGTGCCAGCCGGCTTCGGTGGAACACTGAAGCTTTCTTT,CASRLRWNTEAFF
NA,TRBV18,TRBD2,TRBJ2-5,TGTGCCAGCTCACCCTTTAGCGGGAGTGAGACCCAGTACTTC,CASSPFSGSETQYF
once,TRBV6-1,NA,TRBJ2-3,TGTGCCAGCAGGGACAGTGGGGATACGCAGTATTTT,CASRDSGDTQYF
NA,TRBV10-3,TRBD1,TRBJ2-2,TGTGCCATCGGAGGGACAGGCTCTTCCGGGGAGCTGTTTTTT,CAIGGTGSSGELFF
NA,TRBV7-2,NA,TRBJ1-1,TGTGCCAGCAGCTTAGTGAGGGCCGGGGAAGCTTTCTTT,CASSLVRAGEAFF
NA,TRBV5-1,NA,TRBJ2-5,TGCGCCAGCAGCTTGGGGGCCCCGTGGCAAGAGACCCAGTACTTC,CASSLGAPWQETQYF
NA,TRBV21-1,NA,TRBJ2-7,TGTGCCAGCAACACAAAAAAGGGGGCTATCCAATACGAGCAGTACTTC,CASNTKKGAIQYEQYF
NA,TRBV9,NA,TRBJ1-2,TGTGCCAGCAGCGAATGGGACCGGGGGCAATATGGCTACACCTTC,CASSEWDRGQYGYTF
few,TRBV6-5,NA,TRBJ1-2,TGTGCCAGCAGCAATGGCGGTGGCTACACCTTC,CASSNGGGYTF
NA,TRBV5-1,NA,TRBJ1-1,TGCGCCAGCAGCATCAGCCTCCTTAGGACCGGGAGAGCTTTCTTT,CASSISLLRTGRAFF
NA,TRBV7-9,NA,TRBJ1-2,TGTGCCAGCAGCTTTGGGGGGCTTCGAGGCTACACCTTC,CASSFGGLRGYTF
once,TRBV27,NA,TRBJ2-2,TGTGCCAGCAGTTTAGTTACCGGGGAGCTGTTTTTT,CASSLVTGELFF
NA,TRBV5-4,NA,TRBJ2-1,TGTGCCAGCAGCTGGTCCAGCGGAGGTTCCAATGAGCAGTTCTTC,CASSWSSGGSNEQFF
once,TRBV5-4,TRBD2,TRBJ2-5,TGTGCCAGCAGCTTAGGACTAGCGGGGACCCCCGCTACTCTTACGACCCAGTACTTC,CASSLGLAGTPATLTTQYF
NA,TRBV19,TRBD1,TRBJ1-2,TGTGCCAGTAGTATGTCCGACAGGGACTATGGCTACACCTTC,CASSMSDRDYGYTF
NA,TRBV2,NA,TRBJ1-2,TGTGCCAGCAGTGAAGGACAGCGGGGCTACACCTTC,CASSEGQRGYTF
once,TRBV7-2,NA,TRBJ1-3,TGTGCCAGCAGCTCGGACAGTCCGACCATATATTTT,CASSSDSPTIYF
NA,TRBV4-1,TRBD2,TRBJ2-7,TGCGCCAGCAGCCTCGTGTCTAGCGGGAGGATGACCTACGAGCAGTACTTC,CASSLVSSGRMTYEQYF
NA,TRBV6-5,NA,TRBJ1-2,TGTGCCAGCAGCCCAGGAACAGGCTTCCTATATGGCTACACCTTC,CASSPGTGFLYGYTF
NA,TRBV15,NA,TRBJ1-5,TGTGCCACCAGCAGGGCCGATAGCGGACAGTCCCTACTTCAGCCCCAGCATTTT,CATSRADSGQSLLQPQHF
NA,TRBV4-3,NA,TRBJ1-4,TGCGCCAGCAGCCAGGGGACTAATGAAAAACTGTTTTTT,CASSQGTNEKLFF
few,TRBV6-6,TRBD1,TRBJ1-2,TGTGCCAGCAGTACAGGGGGCTATGGCTACACCTTC,CASSTGGYGYTF
NA,TRBV9,TRBD2,TRBJ2-2,TGTGCCAGCAGCGTAGGAGCTAGCGGGAACACCGGGGAGCTGTTTTTT,CASSVGASGNTGELFF
NA,TRBV29-1,TRBD2,TRBJ2-7,TGCAGCGTTGCCCGAACCAGTGGCGGGAGCTACGAGCAGTACTTC,CSVARTSGGSYEQYF
NA,TRBV5-6,NA,TRBJ2-5,TGTGCCAGCAGCTTGATCGGATTTGAGACCCAGTACTTC,CASSLIGFETQYF
few,TRBV28,TRBD1,TRBJ1-1,TGTGCCAGCAGTCCCGGGACAGGGACCACTGAAGCTTTCTTT,CASSPGTGTTEAFF
NA,TRBV10-3,TRBD2,TRBJ2-7,TGTGCCATCAGTGGGGGAGAGGGACTAGCGGGGGACAAGTACGAGCAGTACTTC,CAISGGEGLAGDKYEQYF
NA,TRBV13,NA,TRBJ1-3,TGTGCCAACAGCTTAAGTTTTAGGACAGTTCAAGGGAGAGACACCATATATTTT,CANSLSFRTVQGRDTIYF
NA,TRBV19,TRBD2,TRBJ2-5,TGTGCCAGTAGTATCGGACTAGCGGGAGGGCCAGGTGAGACCCAGTACTTC,CASSIGLAGGPGETQYF
NA,TRBV6-6,NA,TRBJ2-7,TGTGCCAGCACCTCGGGACATTTAGGGAGGGGATACGAGCAGTACTTC,CASTSGHLGRGYEQYF
NA,TRBV4-3,NA,TRBJ1-2,TGCGCCAGCAGCCAAGAGGCGGTAGCTAACTATGGCTACACCTTC,CASSQEAVANYGYTF
NA,TRBV19,TRBD1,TRBJ1-2,TGTGCCAGTAGTATTCACGGAGGGGGCTCGTGGATCTATGGCTACACCTTC,CASSIHGGGSWIYGYTF
NA,TRBV30,NA,TRBJ2-7,TGTGCCTGGAGAGACGTCCTCGGGGGGCTAGCGGATCCTACACAGCAGTACTTC,CAWRDVLGGLADPTQQYF
NA,TRBV5-5,NA,TRBJ1-2,TGTGCCAGCAGCTTGGGTTTGTTTAACTATGGCTACACCTTC,CASSLGLFNYGYTF
NA,TRBV30,NA,TRBJ1-3,TGTGCCTGCCAGGACAGCCGAAGGGGAAACACCATATATTTT,CACQDSRRGNTIYF
NA,TRBV13,TRBD2,TRBJ2-3,TGTGCCAGCAGCTTCGTCGGACTAGCTCGGGCAGATACGCAGTATTTT,CASSFVGLARADTQYF
once,TRBV11-3,TRBD1,TRBJ2-3,TGTGCCAGCAGCTTAATCGGACAGGGCTCAGATACGCAGTATTTT,CASSLIGQGSDTQYF
many,TRBV27,TRBD1,TRBJ2-7,TGTGCCAGCAGTTTAACCCTCGCCGGGACAGGGGACGAGCAGTACTTC,CASSLTLAGTGDEQYF
once,TRBV5-4,NA,TRBJ2-7,TGTGCCAGCAGCCAAGGTGTCTCGGGACAAACCTACGAGCAGTACTTC,CASSQGVSGQTYEQYF
NA,TRBV6-5,TRBD1,TRBJ2-1,TGTGCCAGCAGTTACCGACAGGGCTACAATGAGCAGTTCTTC,CASSYRQGYNEQFF
NA,TRBV11-2,TRBD2,TRBJ2-3,TGTGCCAGCAGCCGGGACGCTGTCGGGGGGATCAGGTATACGCAGTATTTT,CASSRDAVGGIRYTQYF
NA,TRBV4-2,NA,TRBJ2-7,TGTGCCAGCAGCCAAAGGGATAACGAGCAGTACTTC,CASSQRDNEQYF
NA,TRBV27,NA,TRBJ2-1,TGTGCCAGCAGCGAAACAGGGAAAAATGAGCAGTTCTTC,CASSETGKNEQFF
NA,TRBV7-2,NA,TRBJ2-7,TGTGCCAGCAGCTTATCTCCAAGGGGCGAGCAGTACTTC,CASSLSPRGEQYF
NA,TRBV4-3,TRBD1,TRBJ1-1,TGCGCCAGCAGCGTACGACAGGGTGTAAGCAGTGAAGCTTTCTTT,CASSVRQGVSSEAFF
NA,TRBV14,NA,TRBJ2-3,TGTGCCAGCTCTGCCCGGGATACGCAGTATTTT,CASSARDTQYF
NA,TRBV18,NA,TRBJ1-5,TGTGCCAGCTCACCTTACAGGGACAATCAGCCCCAGCATTTT,CASSPYRDNQPQHF
NA,TRBV12-5,NA,TRBJ2-3,TGTGCTAGTGGTTTGGTACAAGGGGCCACTGGCACAGATACGCAGTATTTT,CASGLVQGATGTDTQYF
NA,TRBV7-8,NA,TRBJ2-3,TGTGCCAGCAGCTTAGACACGGGCTACACAGATACGCAGTATTTT,CASSLDTGYTDTQYF
NA,TRBV11-2,NA,TRBJ1-1,TGTGCCAGCAGTCTACAGGGTACTGAAGCTTTCTTT,CASSLQGTEAFF
NA,TRBV9,NA,TRBJ1-4,TGTGCCAGCAGCCCCTCAGTCGTGCTTGGACTGGAAAAACTGTTTTTT,CASSPSVVLGLEKLFF
once,TRBV28,NA,TRBJ2-3,TGTGCCAGCAGTTATACAGGGACAGATACGCAGTATTTT,CASSYTGTDTQYF
NA,TRBV5-1,TRBD1,TRBJ2-3,TGCGCCAGCAGCCATGACAGGGTGATAGATACGCAGTATTTT,CASSHDRVIDTQYF